Presented here are 29 T cell receptor beta chains from one specimen sequenced in a study of early stage breast cancer tumors. Clones were read by immunoSEQ multiplex PCR, and TCRdb kept only the in-frame ones, dropping some. The sample has 45,000 to 60,000 clones, about 80% seen once. Sequencing was done on a sample of blood. These TCRs come from a person aged 45 to 60 with breast cancer.

This clone turned up a few times. CDR3 region: CAISESAGTGEETQYF. The CDR3 region has the DNA TGTGCCATCAGTGAGTCCGCCGGGACAGGGGAAGAGACCCAGTACTTC. The V call is TRBV10-3, the J call TRBJ2-5, with 10 bases fitting TRBD1. Germline trimming cut 0 bases from V and 3 bases from J; bases unmatched to any gene: 4. CDR3 length: 16 residues. Germline V gene sequence: CDR1 ENHRY, CDR2 SYGVKD.

The chain joins TRBV9 to TRBJ2-1; 15 bases line up with TRBD2. Unmatched junction bases numbered 1, after V lost 0 bases and J lost 6 bases. The germline CDR1 and CDR2 sequences are SGDLS and YYNGEE. The CDR3 is made up of 16 amino acids. CDR3 amino acids: CASSVGTSGRANEQFF. Written as DNA, the CDR3 is TGTGCCAGCAGCGTAGGGACTAGCGGGAGGGCCAATGAGCAGTTCTTC.

The V and J genes are TRBV5-6 and TRBJ1-1; TRBD1 is a possible D gene (5 bases). V dropped 0 bases and J dropped 1 base, with 16 bases sitting between them. CDR3 size: 17 residues. The germline V gene encodes CDR1 SGHDT and CDR2 YYEEEE. The CDR3 coding sequence is TGTGCCAGCAGCTTGGACTCGCCAGGGTGGGGGAACACTGAAGCTTTCTTT. This translates into CASSLDSPGWGNTEAFF.

The chain employs TRBV13 and TRBJ2-2; 7 bases line up with TRBD1. Per the germline V gene, CDR1 is PRHDT and CDR2 is FYEKMQ (reference sequence). V lost 7 bases and J lost 1; bases outside the gene matches: 9. This CDR3 has 16 amino acids. The CDR3 DNA reads as TGTGCCAGCACCGAGATGGACAGGATGAACACCGGGGAGCTGTTTTTT. It yields the protein CASTEMDRMNTGELFF.

The CDR3 sequence is CASSVDRGSYNEQFF. The DNA of the CDR3 is TGTGCCAGCAGCGTAGATAGGGGGTCCTACAATGAGCAGTTCTTC. V is TRBV5-5 and J is TRBJ2-1; maybe TRBD1 (6 bases). The germline V gene has CDR1 SGHKS and CDR2 YYEKEE (reference sequence). V lost 4 bases to trimming and J lost 1 base, with 12 bases between them. CDR3 length: 15 residues.

J is TRBJ2-3 and V is TRBV7-9; 10 bases align to TRBD2. CDR1 SEHNR and CDR2 FQNEAQ come from the germline V gene (reference sequence). V lost 0 bases and J lost 5; bases outside the gene matches: 5. The CDR3 is 16 amino acids. The CDR3 region is CASSLASSGGLDTQYF. The CDR3 region has the DNA TGTGCCAGCAGCTTAGCTTCTAGCGGGGGTTTAGATACGCAGTATTTT.

This chain's CDR3 is CAWAWGINEKLFF. The CDR3 DNA reads TGTGCCTGGGCCTGGGGAATCAATGAAAAACTGTTTTTT. The V gene is TRBV30, the J gene TRBJ1-4; D remains ambiguous. V lost 5 bases to trimming and J lost 5 bases, with 12 bases between them. The CDR3 sequence is 13 residues long. The V gene's germline CDR1 is GTSNPN and CDR2 SVGIG (reference sequence).

The CDR3 DNA follows: TGTGCCATCAGTGCTACGCAGGACAGGGAGCAGTACTTC. Translating it yields CAISATQDREQYF. The chain carries TRBV10-3 and TRBJ2-7, with TRBD1 identical over 7 bases. The J segment lost 7 bases and the V segment lost 4 bases, leaving 7 bases of the junction unmatched. Germline-derived CDR1 and CDR2 are ENHRY and SYGVKD. The CDR3 loop spans 13 amino acids.

The chain combines TRBV11-3 with TRBJ2-3; possible D gene TRBD2, 5 bases. Germline values: CDR1 SGHNT, CDR2 YENEEA. CDR3 length equals 13 residues. Deletions cut 6 bases from V and 9 bases from J, with 16 bases between. The CDR3 spells CASSPKTGNTQYF. The CDR3 region has the DNA TGTGCCAGCAGTCCAAAGACGGGGAACACGCAGTATTTT.

This sequence joins TRBV10-1 and TRBJ2-3; 8 positions agree with TRBD2. The germline V gene has CDR1 WNHNN and CDR2 SYGVQD (reference sequence). The junction had 4 bases not matched to a gene; V was cut back by 3 bases and J by 2 bases. This CDR3 spans 15 amino acids. DNA for the CDR3: TGCGCCAGCAGTGACCATAGCGGGGCCACAGATACGCAGTATTTT. This encodes CASSDHSGATDTQYF.

The CDR3 region has the DNA TGTGCCTCCAAGGCGGCTGGGGCCAAAAACATTCAGTACTTC. Its protein product is CASKAAGAKNIQYF. The rearrangement links TRBV28 to TRBJ2-4, with no clear D. V lost 11 bases, J lost 1 base, and 15 bases lay in between. Germline V gene lookup returns CDR1 MDHEN and CDR2 SYDVKM. This CDR3 comprises 14 residues.

This clone has more than one count but fewer than ten. The rearrangement links TRBV30 to TRBJ1-2; D is undetermined. The V and J ends lost 4 bases and 0 bases respectively, with 9 bases between them. The CDR3 consists of 13 residues. Germline CDR1 reads GTSNPN; CDR2 reads SVGIG (reference sequence). The CDR3 spells CAWTLQANYGYTF. The DNA for the CDR3 is TGTGCCTGGACCCTACAAGCTAACTATGGCTACACCTTC.

This chain uses TRBV28 with TRBJ2-1; D is possibly TRBD1 (6 bases). Germline assignment: CDR1 MDHEN and CDR2 SYDVKM. The CDR3 loop spans 16 amino acids. The V and J ends lost 5 bases and 0 bases respectively, with 14 bases between them. The CDR3 reads CASSDNRARSYNEQFF. As DNA, the CDR3 is TGTGCCAGCAGTGACAACAGGGCCCGCTCCTACAATGAGCAGTTCTTC.

The rearrangement uses TRBV6-1 and TRBJ2-4; D might be TRBD2 (7 bases). The CDR3 has 14 residues. CDR1 and CDR2 (germline): MNHNS, SASEGT. Between the trimmed V and J ends, which lost 0 bases and 8 bases, there was a span of 11 bases. In DNA form, the CDR3 reads TGTGCCAGCAGTGAAGCGGGGGGGCCTGACATTCAGTACTTC. It specifies CASSEAGGPDIQYF.

This clone was detected only a few times. V gene TRBV7-9 combines with J gene TRBJ1-3; TRBD1 matches at 8 bases. The CDR3 is 16 residues long. Germline-derived CDR1 and CDR2 are SEHNR and FQNEAQ (reference sequence). Germline trimming cut 5 bases from V and 4 bases from J; bases unmatched to any gene: 10. The CDR3 DNA is TGTGCCAGCAGCATAAGGACAGGGTCGAGGGGAAACACCATATATTTT. It encodes CASSIRTGSRGNTIYF.

This CDR3 is CASSGAGTGISHEQYF. The CDR3 DNA is TGTGCCAGCAGTGGCGCCGGGACAGGGATTTCCCACGAGCAGTACTTC. The chain has TRBV6-1 and TRBJ2-7; 9 nucleotides align to TRBD1. Per the germline V gene, CDR1 is MNHNS and CDR2 is SASEGT. CDR3 size: 16 residues. Unmatched junction bases numbered 12, after V lost 4 bases and J lost 5 bases.

This rearrangement joins TRBV6-6 to TRBJ1-2, with D possibly matching TRBD1 (5 bases). The CDR3 is made up of 15 amino acids. Germline-derived CDR1 and CDR2 are MNHNY and SVGAGI (reference sequence). Trimming cost V 0 bases and J 3 bases, with 11 bases left between them. CDR3 coding DNA: TGTGCCAGCAGTTACTCCGGGACGGACTACTATGGCTACACCTTC. The encoded protein is CASSYSGTDYYGYTF.

This clone was observed once. V gene TRBV28 combines with J gene TRBJ1-2; 9 bases are a match to TRBD1. There are 14 residues in the CDR3. After removal of 2 bases from V and 8 bases from J, the junction contained 6 bases not matched to a gene. Per the germline V gene, CDR1 is MDHEN and CDR2 is SYDVKM. The CDR3 DNA is TGTGCCAGCAGTTTACGGAACAGGGGGCACGGCTACACCTTC. Translated, it gives CASSLRNRGHGYTF.

The chain combines TRBV30 with TRBJ2-5; no reliable D call. Germline lookup yields CDR1 GTSNPN and CDR2 SVGIG (reference sequence). Between the trimmed V and J ends, which lost 2 bases and 4 bases, there was a span of 11 bases. This CDR3 spans 13 amino acids. CDR3 protein: CAWSRQGPETQYF. Here the CDR3 DNA reads TGTGCCTGGAGTCGACAAGGACCAGAGACCCAGTACTTC. Filled out from reference TRBV30 and TRBJ2-5, the complete variable domain reads SQTIHQWPATLVQPVGSPLSLECTVEGTSNPNLYWYRQAAGRGLQLLFYSVGIGQISSEVPQNLSASRPQDRQFILSSKKLLLSDSGFYLCAWSRQGPETQYFGPGTRLLVL.

The V and J genes are TRBV5-8 and TRBJ2-7; 8 nucleotides agree with TRBD1. The CDR3 is made up of 14 amino acids. The germline CDR1 and CDR2 sequences are SGHTS and YDEGEE. Unmatched junction bases numbered 9, after V lost 4 bases and J lost 6 bases. CDR3 protein: CASSHQGARGEQYF. CDR3 nucleotides: TGTGCCAGCAGCCATCAGGGGGCGCGTGGCGAGCAGTACTTC.

This chain links TRBV19 with TRBJ1-1, with D perhaps TRBD1 (5 bases). The CDR3 has 16 amino acids. The ends were cut back, 3 bases at V and 0 bases at J, with 14 bases in the middle. Germline assignment: CDR1 LNHDA and CDR2 SQIVND (reference sequence). CDR3 sequence (DNA): TGTGCCAGTAGTATCACATGGGGCGGATTGAACACTGAAGCTTTCTTT. Translation gives CASSITWGGLNTEAFF.

This chain connects TRBV4-3 to TRBJ1-1; D ambiguous. V was trimmed by 4 bases and J by 4 bases, leaving 13 bases between them. This CDR3 comprises 14 residues. Germline CDR1 is LGHNA and CDR2 is YSLEER. The DNA for the CDR3 is TGCGCCAGCAGCCGAGCTTTAGTGGGCACTGAAGCTTTCTTT. This translates into CASSRALVGTEAFF.

Only one count was recorded for this clone. This chain links TRBV6-6 with TRBJ2-4; a weak D match, TRBD1 (6 bases). The V end was cut by 4 bases, the J end by 7 bases, with 14 bases between. CDR1 and CDR2 from the germline V gene are MNHNY and SVGAGI (reference sequence). This CDR3 has 14 amino acids. In nucleotides, the CDR3 is TGTGCCAGCAGTTCCCATGACCAGGGGAACATTCAGTACTTC. It codes for CASSSHDQGNIQYF.

The chain combines TRBV27 with TRBJ2-3, with 12 bases fitting TRBD2. CDR1 MNHEY and CDR2 SMNVEV come from the germline V gene (reference sequence). V was pared by 6 bases and J by 5 bases, with 6 bases of the junction left unmatched. This CDR3 contains 15 residues. CDR3: CASRLLAGGVDTQYF. The CDR3 bases are TGTGCCAGCAGATTACTAGCGGGGGGTGTAGATACGCAGTATTTT.

The rearrangement joins TRBV7-6 to TRBJ2-1; 15 bases are shared with TRBD2. The CDR3 spans 17 residues. Germline V CDR1 and CDR2: SGHVS, FNYEAQ. Unmatched junction bases numbered 9, after V lost 5 bases and J lost 7 bases. CDR3 sequence reads: CASSPRGTSGRWNEQFF. The CDR3 DNA sequence: TGTGCCAGCAGCCCACGGGGGACTAGCGGGAGGTGGAATGAGCAGTTCTTC.

CDR3 nucleotides: TGCGCCAGCAGCCTCTACAATGAGCAGTTCTTC. It yields the protein CASSLYNEQFF. The chain has TRBV5-1 and TRBJ2-1; D is undetermined. Per germline, CDR1 SGHRS and CDR2 YFSETQ. V was cut by 4 bases and J by 3 bases, with 2 bases left in between. This CDR3 is built from 11 residues.

The J gene is TRBJ2-5, the V gene TRBV5-1; the match to TRBD2 covers 10 bases. J gave up 5 bases and V 0 bases, and 10 bases lay outside the gene matches. In germline, CDR1 is SGHRS, CDR2 YFSETQ. CDR3 length: 17 residues. Here the CDR3 reads CASSLAASGSRTETQYF. The CDR3 DNA sequence: TGCGCCAGCAGCTTGGCAGCTAGCGGGAGTCGAACCGAGACCCAGTACTTC.

The DNA for the CDR3 is TGTGCCAGCAGTTATTCCCGGCAGGCCAACTATGGCTACACCTTC. Protein product: CASSYSRQANYGYTF. The chain combines TRBV6-5 with TRBJ1-2; D is unresolved. CDR1 MNHEY and CDR2 SVGAGI come from the germline V gene. The CDR3 loop spans 15 amino acids. The ends were cut back, 3 bases at V and 2 bases at J, with 13 bases in the middle.

The chain couples TRBV19 to TRBJ2-7; D not certain. Germline CDR1 reads LNHDA; CDR2 reads SQIVND (reference sequence). V gave up 7 bases and J gave up 6 bases, with 16 bases separating them. The CDR3 length is 13 residues. As DNA, the CDR3 is TGTGCCAGTACAGGTCCTCTTTGGGGCGAGCAGTACTTC. Protein sequence: CASTGPLWGEQYF.